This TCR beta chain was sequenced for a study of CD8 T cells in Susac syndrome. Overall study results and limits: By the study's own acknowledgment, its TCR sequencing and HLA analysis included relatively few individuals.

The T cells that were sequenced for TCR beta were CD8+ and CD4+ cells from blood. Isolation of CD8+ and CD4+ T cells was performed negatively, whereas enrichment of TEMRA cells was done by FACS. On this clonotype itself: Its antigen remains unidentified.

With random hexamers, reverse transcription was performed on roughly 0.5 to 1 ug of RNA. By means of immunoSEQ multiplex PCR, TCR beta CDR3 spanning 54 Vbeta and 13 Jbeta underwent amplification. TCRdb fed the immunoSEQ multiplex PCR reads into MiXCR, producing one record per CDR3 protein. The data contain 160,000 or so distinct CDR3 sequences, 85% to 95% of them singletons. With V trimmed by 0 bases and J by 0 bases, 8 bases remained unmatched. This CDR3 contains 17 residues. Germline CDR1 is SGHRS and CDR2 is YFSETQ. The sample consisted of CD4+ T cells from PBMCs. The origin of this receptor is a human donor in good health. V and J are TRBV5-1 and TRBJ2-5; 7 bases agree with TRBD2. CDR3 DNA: TGCGCCAGCAGCTTGGGGGACTACTCCCCGTACCAAGAGACCCAGTACTTC. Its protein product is CASSLGDYSPYQETQYF.